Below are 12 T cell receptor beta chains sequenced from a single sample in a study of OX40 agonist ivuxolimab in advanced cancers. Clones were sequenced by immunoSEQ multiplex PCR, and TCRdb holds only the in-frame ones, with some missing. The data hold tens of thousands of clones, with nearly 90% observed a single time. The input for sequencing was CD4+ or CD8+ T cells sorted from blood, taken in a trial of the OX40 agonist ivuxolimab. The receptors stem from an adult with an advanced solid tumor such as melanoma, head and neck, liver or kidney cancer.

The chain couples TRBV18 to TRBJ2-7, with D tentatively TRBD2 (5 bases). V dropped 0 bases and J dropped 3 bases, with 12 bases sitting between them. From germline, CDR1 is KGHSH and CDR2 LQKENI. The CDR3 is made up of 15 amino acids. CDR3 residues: CASSPPVTEGYEQYF. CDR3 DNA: TGTGCCAGCTCACCACCAGTGACCGAGGGCTACGAGCAGTACTTC.

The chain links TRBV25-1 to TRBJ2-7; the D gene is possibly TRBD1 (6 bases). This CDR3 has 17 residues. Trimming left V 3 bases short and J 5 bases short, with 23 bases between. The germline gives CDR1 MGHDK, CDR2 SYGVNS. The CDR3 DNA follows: TGTGCCAGCAGTGACGTATTGGACAGCGGCCATCCTAACGAGCAGTACTTC. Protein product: CASSDVLDSGHPNEQYF.

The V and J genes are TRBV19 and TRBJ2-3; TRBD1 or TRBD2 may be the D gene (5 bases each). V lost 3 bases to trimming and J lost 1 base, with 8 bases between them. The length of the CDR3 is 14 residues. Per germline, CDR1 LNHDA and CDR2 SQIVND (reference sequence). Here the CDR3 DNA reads TGTGCCAGTAGTATGGGGGATCGCACAGATACGCAGTATTTT. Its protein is CASSMGDRTDTQYF.

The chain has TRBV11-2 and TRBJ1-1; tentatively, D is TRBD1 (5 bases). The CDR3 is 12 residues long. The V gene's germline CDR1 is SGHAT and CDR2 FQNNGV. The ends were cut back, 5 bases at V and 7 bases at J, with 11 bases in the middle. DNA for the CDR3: TGTGCCAGCAGCAGACAGTTAATTGAAGCTTTCTTT. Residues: CASSRQLIEAFF.

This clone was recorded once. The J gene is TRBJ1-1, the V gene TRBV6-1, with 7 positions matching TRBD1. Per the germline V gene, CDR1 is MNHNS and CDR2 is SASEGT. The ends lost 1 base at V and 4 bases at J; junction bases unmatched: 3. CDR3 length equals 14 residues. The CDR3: CASSEDRGTTEAFF. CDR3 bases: TGTGCCAGCAGTGAAGACAGGGGTACCACTGAAGCTTTCTTT.

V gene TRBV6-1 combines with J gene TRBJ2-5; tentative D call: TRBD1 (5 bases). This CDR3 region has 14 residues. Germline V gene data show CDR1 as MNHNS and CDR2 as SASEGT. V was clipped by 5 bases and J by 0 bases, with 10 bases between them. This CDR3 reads CASSSRVNQETQYF. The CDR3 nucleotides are TGTGCCAGCAGTAGCAGGGTGAACCAAGAGACCCAGTACTTC.

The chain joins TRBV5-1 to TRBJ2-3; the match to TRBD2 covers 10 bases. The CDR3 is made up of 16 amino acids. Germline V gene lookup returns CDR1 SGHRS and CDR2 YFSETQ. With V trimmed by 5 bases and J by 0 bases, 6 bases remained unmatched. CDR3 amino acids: CASRLELAGSTDTQYF. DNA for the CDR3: TGCGCCAGCAGACTCGAACTAGCGGGGAGCACAGATACGCAGTATTTT.

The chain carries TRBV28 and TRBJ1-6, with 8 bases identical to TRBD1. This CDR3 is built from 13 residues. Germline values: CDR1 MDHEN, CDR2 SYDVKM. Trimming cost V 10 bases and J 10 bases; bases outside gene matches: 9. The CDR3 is CATGQGTKSPLHF. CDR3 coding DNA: TGTGCCACCGGACAGGGAACCAAATCACCCCTCCACTTT.

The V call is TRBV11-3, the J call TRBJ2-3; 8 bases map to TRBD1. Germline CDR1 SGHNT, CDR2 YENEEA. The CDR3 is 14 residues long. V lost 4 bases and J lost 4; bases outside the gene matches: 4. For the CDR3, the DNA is TGTGCCAGCAGCTGGACAGGGATGGCAGATACGCAGTATTTT. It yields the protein CASSWTGMADTQYF.

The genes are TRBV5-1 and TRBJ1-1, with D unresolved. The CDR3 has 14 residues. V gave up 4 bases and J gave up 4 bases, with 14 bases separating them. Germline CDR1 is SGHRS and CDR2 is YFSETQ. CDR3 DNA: TGCGCCAGCAGCAAGCGCGGGGAGAGCACTGAAGCTTTCTTT. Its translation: CASSKRGESTEAFF.

Here the CDR3 reads CASSWRTGAKYF. Written as DNA, the CDR3 is TGTGCCAGCAGTTGGCGGACAGGTGCTAAGTACTTC. J is TRBJ2-7 and V is TRBV28, with 7 bases that match TRBD1. The trim removed 4 bases at V and 11 bases at J, leaving 8 bases unmatched. The CDR3 length is 12 residues. CDR1 and CDR2 from the germline V gene are MDHEN and SYDVKM.

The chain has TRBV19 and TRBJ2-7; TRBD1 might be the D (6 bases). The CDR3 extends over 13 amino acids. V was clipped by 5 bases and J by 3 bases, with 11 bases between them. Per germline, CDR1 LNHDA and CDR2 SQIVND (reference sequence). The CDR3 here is CASSYGQHYEQYF. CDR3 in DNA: TGTGCCAGTAGTTACGGACAGCACTACGAGCAGTACTTC.